This record covers a single TCR beta chain. This sample is drawn from a study of blood T cell repertoires in COVID-19. Looking at the study overall: COVID-19 samples, acute and convalescent, were from the United States, Italy and Spain.

As handled by the study authors: Reference gene primer amplification in the assay estimated nucleated cell counts. Only in-frame clones appear in the TCRdb table, and some are missing; sequencing was by immunoSEQ multiplex PCR. D and trimming come from the DNA, and the V and J calls and clone size come from that table. The repertoire consists of some 110,000 clones, with about 79% occurring once and the leading ten covering more than 4.5%. Per the germline V gene, CDR1 is ENHRY and CDR2 is SYGVKD. Trimming cost V 11 bases and J 6 bases; bases outside gene matches: 8. The CDR3 is 15 amino acids. This chain connects TRBV10-3 to TRBJ2-2, with 14 nucleotides matching TRBD2. The sequence was collected from a woman in her seventies with acute or convalescent COVID-19. Sequencing was done on a sample of peripheral blood. The DNA of the CDR3 is TGTGCCGCGAGGACTAGCGGGGGGTCTTCCGGGGAGCTGTTTTTT. Translation gives CAARTSGGSSGELFF.